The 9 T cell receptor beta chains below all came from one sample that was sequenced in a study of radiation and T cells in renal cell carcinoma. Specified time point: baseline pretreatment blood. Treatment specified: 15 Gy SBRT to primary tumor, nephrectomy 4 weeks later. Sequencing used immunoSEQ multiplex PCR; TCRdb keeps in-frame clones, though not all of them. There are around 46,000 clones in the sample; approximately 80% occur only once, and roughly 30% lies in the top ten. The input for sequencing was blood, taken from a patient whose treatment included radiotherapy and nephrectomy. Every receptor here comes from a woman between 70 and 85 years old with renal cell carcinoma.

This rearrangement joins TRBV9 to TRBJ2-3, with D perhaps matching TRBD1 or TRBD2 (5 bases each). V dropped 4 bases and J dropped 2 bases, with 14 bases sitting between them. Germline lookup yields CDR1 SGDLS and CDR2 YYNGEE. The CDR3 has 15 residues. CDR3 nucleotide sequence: TGTGCCAGCAGCCCACCGGGACGGCCCACAGATACGCAGTATTTT. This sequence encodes CASSPPGRPTDTQYF.

CDR3 in DNA: TGTGCCAGCAGCCAAGCAGGGCCCTACGAGCAGTACTTC. It translates to CASSQAGPYEQYF. This chain connects TRBV14 to TRBJ2-7, with D maybe TRBD1 (5 bases). The CDR3 covers 13 residues. Trimming pared 1 base from V and 2 bases from J, leaving 6 bases between. Germline V gives CDR1 SGHDN, CDR2 FVKESK.

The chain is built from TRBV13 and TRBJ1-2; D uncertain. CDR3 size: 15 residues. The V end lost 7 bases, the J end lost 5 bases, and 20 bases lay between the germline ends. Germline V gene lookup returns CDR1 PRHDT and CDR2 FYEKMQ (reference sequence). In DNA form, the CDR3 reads TGTGCCAGCACTCAAGCCAAAAAACGTCGGTATGGCTACACCTTC. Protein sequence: CASTQAKKRRYGYTF.

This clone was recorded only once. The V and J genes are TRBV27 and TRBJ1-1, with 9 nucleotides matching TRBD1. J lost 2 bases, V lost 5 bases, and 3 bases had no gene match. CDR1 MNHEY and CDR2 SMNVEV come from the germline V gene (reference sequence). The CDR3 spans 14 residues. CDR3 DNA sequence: TGTGCCAGCAGTCTAACAGGGGGCAACACTGAAGCTTTCTTT. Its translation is CASSLTGGNTEAFF.

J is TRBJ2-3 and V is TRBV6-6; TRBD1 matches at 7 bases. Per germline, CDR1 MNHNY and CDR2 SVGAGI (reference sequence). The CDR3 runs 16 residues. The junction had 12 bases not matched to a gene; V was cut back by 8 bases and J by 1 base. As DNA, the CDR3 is TGTGCCAGCGGCCCGGTAACAGGGGTGGGCACAGATACGCAGTATTTT. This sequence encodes CASGPVTGVGTDTQYF.

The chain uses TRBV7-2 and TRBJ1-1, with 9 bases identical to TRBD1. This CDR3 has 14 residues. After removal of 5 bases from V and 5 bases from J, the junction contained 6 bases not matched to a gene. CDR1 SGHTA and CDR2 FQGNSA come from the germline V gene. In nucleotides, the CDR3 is TGTGCCAGCAGCGTCAGGACAGGGGAGACTGAAGCTTTCTTT. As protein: CASSVRTGETEAFF. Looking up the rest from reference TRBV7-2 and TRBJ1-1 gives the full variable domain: GAGVSQSPSNKVTEKGKDVELRCDPISGHTALYWYRQSLGQGLEFLIYFQGNSAPDKSGLPSDRFSAERTGGSVSTLTIQRTQQEDSAVYLCASSVRTGETEAFFGQGTRLTVV.

The CDR3: CASSIAGGTDTQYF. DNA for the CDR3: TGTGCCAGTAGTATCGCAGGGGGAACAGATACGCAGTATTTT. The chain combines TRBV19 with TRBJ2-3; 7 nucleotides agree with TRBD1. J gave up 3 bases and V 3 bases, and 3 bases lay outside the gene matches. Germline V lookup: CDR1 LNHDA, CDR2 SQIVND (reference sequence). The CDR3 runs to 14 residues.

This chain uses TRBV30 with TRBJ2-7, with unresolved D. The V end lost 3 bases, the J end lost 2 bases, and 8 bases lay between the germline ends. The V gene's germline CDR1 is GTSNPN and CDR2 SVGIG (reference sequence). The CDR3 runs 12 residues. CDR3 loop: CAWRSQAYEQYF. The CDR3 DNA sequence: TGTGCCTGGAGAAGTCAGGCCTACGAGCAGTACTTC.

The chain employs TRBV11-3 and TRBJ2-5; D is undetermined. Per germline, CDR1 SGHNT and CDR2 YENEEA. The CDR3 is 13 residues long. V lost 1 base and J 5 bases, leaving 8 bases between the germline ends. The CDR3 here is CASSLGVGETQYF. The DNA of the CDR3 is TGTGCCAGCAGCTTAGGAGTAGGGGAGACCCAGTACTTC.